This is a list of T cell receptor beta chains from one sample in a study of blood T cell repertoires in COVID-19. Sequencing used immunoSEQ multiplex PCR; TCRdb keeps in-frame clones, though not all of them. The table records around 100,000 clones, 70% to 90% of them present only once. Material: peripheral blood. These receptors were collected from a human donor in a cohort sampled during active COVID-19. Each CDR3 is given with its conserved first and last residue. Fields, in order: clone size, D gene, J gene, V gene, CDR3 protein, CDR3 DNA. D genes are given only for firm matches. Some rows have no size entry. The others give once, few or many, or a class for an expanded clone.

size: few
D: .
J: TRBJ2-5
V: TRBV6-2/TRBV6-3
CDR3: CASSLDSKETQYF
DNA: TGTGCCAGTAGTTTGGACAGCAAAGAGACCCAGTACTTC

size: .
D: TRBD2
J: TRBJ2-3
V: TRBV5-1
CDR3: CASSGTSGRPLSADTDTQYF
DNA: TGCGCCAGCAGCGGGACTAGCGGGAGGCCCCTTTCAGCCGACACAGATACGCAGTATTTT

size: .
D: TRBD2
J: TRBJ2-3
V: TRBV28
CDR3: CASSQTGLAGVGVTQYF
DNA: TGTGCCAGCAGTCAGACGGGACTAGCGGGCGTTGGAGTTACGCAGTATTTT

size: .
D: .
J: TRBJ2-3
V: TRBV6-5
CDR3: CASKKESTDTQYF
DNA: TGTGCCAGCAAGAAGGAGAGCACAGATACGCAGTATTTT

size: once
D: .
J: TRBJ2-5
V: TRBV11-2
CDR3: CASSLDDNLGTQYF
DNA: TGTGCCAGCAGCTTAGATGACAATTTGGGGACCCAGTACTTC

size: .
D: TRBD1
J: TRBJ2-7
V: TRBV19
CDR3: CASSIAQGAIEQYF
DNA: TGTGCCAGTAGTATAGCCCAGGGGGCCATCGAGCAGTACTTC

size: .
D: TRBD1
J: TRBJ1-3
V: TRBV28
CDR3: CASSLQGVGNTIYF
DNA: TGTGCCAGCAGTTTACAGGGGGTTGGAAACACCATATATTTT

size: .
D: .
J: TRBJ1-4
V: TRBV7-9
CDR3: CASSSKGLGGLEKLFF
DNA: TGTGCCAGCAGCTCTAAAGGTTTAGGGGGTTTGGAAAAACTGTTTTTT

size: .
D: .
J: TRBJ2-7
V: TRBV24-1
CDR3: CATSDLPGGSDEQYF
DNA: TGTGCCACCAGTGATTTACCCGGAGGGTCTGACGAGCAGTACTTC

size: .
D: TRBD1
J: TRBJ1-4
V: TRBV7-2
CDR3: CASSLRTGNEKLFF
DNA: TGTGCCAGCAGCCTCCGGACAGGGAATGAAAAACTGTTTTTT

size: .
D: TRBD1
J: TRBJ2-1
V: TRBV18
CDR3: CASSPPGQGAYNEQFF
DNA: TGTGCCAGCTCACCACCGGGACAGGGGGCCTACAATGAGCAGTTCTTC

size: .
D: TRBD2
J: TRBJ2-5
V: TRBV6-2/TRBV6-3
CDR3: CASSYRAGGPSVHQETQYF
DNA: TGTGCCAGCAGTTACCGAGCGGGAGGGCCGTCGGTACACCAAGAGACCCAGTACTTC

size: .
D: TRBD1
J: TRBJ2-2
V: TRBV18
CDR3: CASSYQGALNTGELFF
DNA: TGTGCCAGCTCGTACCAGGGGGCATTGAACACCGGGGAGCTGTTTTTT

size: .
D: TRBD2
J: TRBJ2-1
V: TRBV19
CDR3: CASSIQLAAYNEQFF
DNA: TGTGCCAGTAGTATTCAACTAGCGGCTTACAATGAGCAGTTCTTC

size: .
D: TRBD2
J: TRBJ2-1
V: TRBV19
CDR3: CASSIVVAGVKEQFF
DNA: TGTGCCAGTAGTATTGTGGTAGCGGGAGTCAAAGAGCAGTTCTTC

size: .
D: TRBD2
J: TRBJ2-7
V: TRBV7-2
CDR3: CASSLSSSGRRGEQYF
DNA: TGTGCCAGCAGCTTAAGTTCTAGCGGGAGGCGGGGAGAGCAGTACTTC

size: .
D: .
J: TRBJ1-2
V: TRBV28
CDR3: CASSLPVGYGYTF
DNA: TGTGCCAGCAGTTTACCGGTCGGCTATGGCTACACCTTC

size: .
D: TRBD1
J: TRBJ2-7
V: TRBV6-6
CDR3: CASRRTGGSHEQYF
DNA: TGTGCCAGCAGACGGACAGGGGGCTCCCACGAGCAGTACTTC

size: .
D: .
J: TRBJ2-7
V: TRBV30
CDR3: CAVPRRGRGYEQYF
DNA: TGTGCCGTCCCTCGAAGGGGCAGGGGTTACGAGCAGTACTTC

size: .
D: .
J: TRBJ1-1
V: TRBV30
CDR3: CAWTTGSVNTEAFF
DNA: TGTGCCTGGACCACAGGGTCCGTGAACACTGAAGCTTTCTTT

size: .
D: TRBD1
J: TRBJ2-5
V: TRBV5-1
CDR3: CASSETGGVGTQYF
DNA: TGCGCCAGCAGCGAGACAGGGGGCGTTGGGACCCAGTACTTC

size: .
D: .
J: TRBJ2-3
V: TRBV5-1
CDR3: CASSLGTATSTDTQYF
DNA: TGCGCCAGCAGCTTGGGTACAGCCACTAGCACAGATACGCAGTATTTT

size: .
D: TRBD1
J: TRBJ2-7
V: TRBV6-5
CDR3: CASSTGTGYEQYF
DNA: TGTGCCAGCAGTACTGGGACAGGGTACGAGCAGTACTTC

size: .
D: .
J: TRBJ1-2
V: TRBV19
CDR3: CASSIVPGASTF
DNA: TGTGCCAGTAGTATAGTACCCGGTGCGAGCACCTTC

size: once
D: TRBD1
J: TRBJ1-2
V: TRBV6-6
CDR3: CASSTGGGYTF
DNA: TGTGCCAGCAGTACAGGGGGAGGCTACACCTTC

size: .
D: TRBD1
J: TRBJ1-5
V: TRBV2
CDR3: CASGTDSTSNQPQHF
DNA: TGTGCCAGCGGGACAGATTCCACTAGCAATCAGCCCCAGCATTTT

size: .
D: TRBD1
J: TRBJ2-1
V: TRBV3-1/TRBV3-2
CDR3: CASSHPDRVYNEQFF
DNA: TGTGCCAGCAGCCATCCGGACAGGGTCTACAATGAGCAGTTCTTC

size: .
D: TRBD2
J: TRBJ2-1
V: TRBV2
CDR3: CASSKELAGYNEQFF
DNA: TGTGCCAGCAGTAAAGAACTAGCGGGCTACAATGAGCAGTTCTTC

size: .
D: TRBD1
J: TRBJ2-7
V: TRBV9
CDR3: CASSASTGGVYEQYF
DNA: TGTGCCAGCAGCGCATCGACAGGGGGCGTATACGAGCAGTACTTC

size: .
D: TRBD2
J: TRBJ2-1
V: TRBV5-1
CDR3: CASSPGLAGVNEQFF
DNA: TGCGCCAGCAGCCCGGGACTAGCGGGAGTCAATGAGCAGTTCTTC

size: .
D: .
J: TRBJ1-4
V: TRBV18
CDR3: CASSSEGARPEKLFF
DNA: TGTGCCAGCTCATCGGAGGGAGCCCGACCCGAAAAACTGTTTTTT

size: .
D: .
J: TRBJ2-5
V: TRBV5-1
CDR3: CASMLRPSGQETQYF
DNA: TGCGCCAGCATGCTTCGACCCTCAGGACAAGAGACCCAGTACTTC

size: .
D: .
J: TRBJ2-1
V: TRBV28
CDR3: CASSFQGPNEQFF
DNA: TGTGCCAGCAGTTTCCAGGGCCCAAATGAGCAGTTCTTC

size: .
D: TRBD1
J: TRBJ2-7
V: TRBV2
CDR3: CASRTGQGYSYEQYF
DNA: TGTGCCAGCAGGACCGGACAGGGCTACTCCTACGAGCAGTACTTC

size: .
D: .
J: TRBJ2-7
V: TRBV7-2
CDR3: CASSRTRDEQYF
DNA: TGTGCCAGCAGCCGAACCAGGGACGAGCAGTACTTC

size: once
D: TRBD1
J: TRBJ2-7
V: TRBV11-2
CDR3: CASSSRDRGGYEQYF
DNA: TGTGCCAGCAGCTCGCGGGACAGGGGTGGTTACGAGCAGTACTTC

size: .
D: .
J: TRBJ1-1
V: TRBV7-2
CDR3: CASSEDIFSMNTEAFF
DNA: TGTGCCAGCAGCGAAGACATCTTCTCAATGAACACTGAAGCTTTCTTT

size: .
D: TRBD2
J: TRBJ2-5
V: TRBV15
CDR3: CATSRELAGVGETQYF
DNA: TGTGCCACCAGCAGAGAGCTAGCGGGAGTAGGGGAGACCCAGTACTTC

size: once
D: .
J: TRBJ1-1
V: TRBV11-1
CDR3: CASSLMRHTNTEAFF
DNA: TGTGCCAGCAGCTTAATGCGGCACACGAACACTGAAGCTTTCTTT

size: once
D: .
J: TRBJ1-2
V: TRBV28
CDR3: CASSLPGLGGYYGYTF
DNA: TGTGCCAGCAGTTTACCGGGGTTGGGGGGATACTATGGCTACACCTTC

size: .
D: TRBD1
J: TRBJ1-1
V: TRBV12-3/TRBV12-4
CDR3: CASSLGTAEAFF
DNA: TGTGCCAGCAGTCTCGGGACAGCTGAAGCTTTCTTT

size: .
D: TRBD1
J: TRBJ1-2
V: TRBV12-3/TRBV12-4
CDR3: CASNDRGGYTF
DNA: TGTGCCAGCAACGACAGGGGTGGCTACACCTTC

size: .
D: TRBD1
J: TRBJ1-1
V: TRBV28
CDR3: CASSLDRAGTEAFF
DNA: TGTGCCAGCAGTTTGGACAGGGCTGGAACTGAAGCTTTCTTT

size: .
D: .
J: TRBJ2-7
V: TRBV7-9
CDR3: CASSPTVQGWEQYF
DNA: TGTGCCAGCAGCCCCACCGTCCAGGGCTGGGAGCAGTACTTC

size: .
D: TRBD2
J: TRBJ2-1
V: TRBV30
CDR3: CAWTLAGSNEQFF
DNA: TGTGCCTGGACCCTAGCGGGGAGCAATGAGCAGTTCTTC